This TCR beta chain derives from a study of T-cell reconstitution after alpha-beta-depleted transplantation in children. In this sample, this clonotype turned up many times. V lost 2 bases to trimming and J lost 2 bases, with 9 bases between them. The CDR3 is 14 amino acids. The V gene's germline CDR1 is SGHKS and CDR2 YYEKEE (reference sequence). The library targeted TCRbeta and was prepared with unique molecular identifiers. Each CDR3 protein is one row after TCRdb ran MiXCR on the PCR reads. The data show 450,000 to 500,000 distinct CDR3 sequences, about 12% seen once. The rearrangement joins TRBV5-5 to TRBJ2-3, with D maybe TRBD1 (6 bases). This clonotype originated in a human donor who donated a stem cell graft to a child with combined immunodeficiency. The starting material was PBMCs from the stem cell graft donor, obtained from the stem cell graft. CDR3 sequence (DNA): TGTGCCAGCAGCTTCGGACAGATCACAGATACGCAGTATTTT. Translating it yields CASSFGQITDTQYF.